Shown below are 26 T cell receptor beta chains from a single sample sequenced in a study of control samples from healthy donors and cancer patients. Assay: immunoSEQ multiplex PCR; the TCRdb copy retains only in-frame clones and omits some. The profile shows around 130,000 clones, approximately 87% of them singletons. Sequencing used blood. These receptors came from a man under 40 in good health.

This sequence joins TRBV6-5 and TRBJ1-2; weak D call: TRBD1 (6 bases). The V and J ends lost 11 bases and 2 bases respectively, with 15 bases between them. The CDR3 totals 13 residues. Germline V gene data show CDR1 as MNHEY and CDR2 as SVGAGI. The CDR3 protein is CASRDTNNYGYTF. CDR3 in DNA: TGTGCCTCAAGGGACACCAACAACTATGGCTACACCTTC.

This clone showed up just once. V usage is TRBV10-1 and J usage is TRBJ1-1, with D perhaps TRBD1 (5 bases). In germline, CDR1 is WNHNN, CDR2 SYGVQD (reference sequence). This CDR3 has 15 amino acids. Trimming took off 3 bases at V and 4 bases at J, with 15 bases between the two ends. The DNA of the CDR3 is TGCGCCAGCAGTGACATCGGCAGGGTGGGCACTGAAGCTTTCTTT. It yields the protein CASSDIGRVGTEAFF.

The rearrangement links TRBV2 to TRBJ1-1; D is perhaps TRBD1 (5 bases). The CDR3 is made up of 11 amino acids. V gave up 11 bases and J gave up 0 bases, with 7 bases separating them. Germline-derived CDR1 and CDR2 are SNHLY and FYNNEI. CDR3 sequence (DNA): TGTGCCCCCAGGGTGAACACTGAAGCTTTCTTT. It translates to CAPRVNTEAFF.

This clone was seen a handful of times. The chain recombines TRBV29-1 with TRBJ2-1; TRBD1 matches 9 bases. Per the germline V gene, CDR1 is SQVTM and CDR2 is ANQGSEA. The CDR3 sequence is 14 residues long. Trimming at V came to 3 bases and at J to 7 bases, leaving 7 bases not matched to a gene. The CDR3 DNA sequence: TGCAGCGTTGAGCTGACAGGGGGAAGGAATGAGCAGTTCTTC. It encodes CSVELTGGRNEQFF.

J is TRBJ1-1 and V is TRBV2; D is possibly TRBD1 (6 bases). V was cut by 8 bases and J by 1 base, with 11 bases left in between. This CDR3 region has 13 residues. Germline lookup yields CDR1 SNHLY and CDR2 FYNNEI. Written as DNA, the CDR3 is TGTGCCAGCCGACAGGCGCCGAACACTGAAGCTTTCTTT. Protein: CASRQAPNTEAFF.

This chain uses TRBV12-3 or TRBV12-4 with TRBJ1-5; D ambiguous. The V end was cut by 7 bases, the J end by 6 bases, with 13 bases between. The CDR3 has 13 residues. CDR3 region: CASTRGKSQPQHF. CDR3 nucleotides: TGTGCCAGCACCCGTGGGAAAAGTCAGCCCCAGCATTTT.

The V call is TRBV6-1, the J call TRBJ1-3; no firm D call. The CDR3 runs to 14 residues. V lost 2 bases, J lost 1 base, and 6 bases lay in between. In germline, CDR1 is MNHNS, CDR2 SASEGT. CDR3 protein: CASSEQASGNTIYF. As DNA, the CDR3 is TGTGCCAGCAGTGAACAGGCGTCTGGAAACACCATATATTTT.

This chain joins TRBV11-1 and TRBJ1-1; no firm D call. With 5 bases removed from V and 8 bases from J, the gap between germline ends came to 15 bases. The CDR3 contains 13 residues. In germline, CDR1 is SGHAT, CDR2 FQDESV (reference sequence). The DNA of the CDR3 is TGTGCCAGCAGCACCCTTCGAAGGGCCGAAGCTTTCTTT. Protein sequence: CASSTLRRAEAFF.

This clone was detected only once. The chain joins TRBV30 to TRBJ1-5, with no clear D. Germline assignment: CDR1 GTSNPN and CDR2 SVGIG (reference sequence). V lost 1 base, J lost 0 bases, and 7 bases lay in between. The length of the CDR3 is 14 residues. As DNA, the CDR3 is TGTGCCTGGAGTGCCAGTTATAGCAATCAGCCCCAGCATTTT. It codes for CAWSASYSNQPQHF. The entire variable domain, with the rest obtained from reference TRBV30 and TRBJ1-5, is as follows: SQTIHQWPATLVQPVGSPLSLECTVEGTSNPNLYWYRQAAGRGLQLLFYSVGIGQISSEVPQNLSASRPQDRQFILSSKKLLLSDSGFYLCAWSASYSNQPQHFGDGTRLSIL.

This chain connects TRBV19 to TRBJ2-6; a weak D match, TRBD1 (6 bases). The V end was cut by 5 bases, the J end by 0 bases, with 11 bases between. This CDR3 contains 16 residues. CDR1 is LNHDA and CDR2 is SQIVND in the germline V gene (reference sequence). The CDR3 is CASSSSGVSGANVLTF. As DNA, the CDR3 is TGTGCCAGTAGTTCCTCAGGGGTCTCTGGGGCCAACGTCCTGACTTTC.

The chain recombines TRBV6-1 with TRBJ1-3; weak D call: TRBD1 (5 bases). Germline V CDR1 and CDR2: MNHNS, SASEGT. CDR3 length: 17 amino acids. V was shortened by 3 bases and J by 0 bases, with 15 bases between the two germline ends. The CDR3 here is CASSDPGRTFSGNTIYF. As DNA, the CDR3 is TGTGCCAGCAGTGACCCGGGACGGACTTTCTCTGGAAACACCATATATTTT.

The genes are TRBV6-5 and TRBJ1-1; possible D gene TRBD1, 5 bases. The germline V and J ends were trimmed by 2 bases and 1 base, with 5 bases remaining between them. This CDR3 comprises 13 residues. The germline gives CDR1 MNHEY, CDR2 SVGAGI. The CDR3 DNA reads TGTGCCAGCAGTTACACAGGGAACACTGAAGCTTTCTTT. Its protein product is CASSYTGNTEAFF.

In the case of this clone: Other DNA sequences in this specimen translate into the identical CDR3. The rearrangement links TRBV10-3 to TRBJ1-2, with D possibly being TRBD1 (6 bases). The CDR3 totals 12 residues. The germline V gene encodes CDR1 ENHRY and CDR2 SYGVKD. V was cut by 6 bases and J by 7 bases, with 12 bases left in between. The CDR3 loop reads CAIRTGTFGYTF. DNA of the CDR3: TGTGCCATCAGGACAGGTACCTTTGGCTACACCTTC.

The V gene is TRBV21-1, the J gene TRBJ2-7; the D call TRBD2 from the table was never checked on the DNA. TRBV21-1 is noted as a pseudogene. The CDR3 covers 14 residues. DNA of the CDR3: TGTGCCAGCAGCAAAGGACGGAGCTCCTACGAGCAGTACTTC. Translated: CASSKGRSSYEQYF.

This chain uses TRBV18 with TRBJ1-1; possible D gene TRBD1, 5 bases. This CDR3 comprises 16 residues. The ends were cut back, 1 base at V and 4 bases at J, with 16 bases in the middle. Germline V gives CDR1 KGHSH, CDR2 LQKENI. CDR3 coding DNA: TGTGCCAGCTCACCACGGACTTTCGACAGCACCACTGAAGCTTTCTTT. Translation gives CASSPRTFDSTTEAFF.

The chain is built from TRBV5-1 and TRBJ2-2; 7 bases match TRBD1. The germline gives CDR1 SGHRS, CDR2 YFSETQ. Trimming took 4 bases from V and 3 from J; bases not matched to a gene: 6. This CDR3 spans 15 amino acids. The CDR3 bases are TGCGCCAGCAGCAGACGGGACAGCGACACCGGGGAGCTGTTTTTT. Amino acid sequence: CASSRRDSDTGELFF.

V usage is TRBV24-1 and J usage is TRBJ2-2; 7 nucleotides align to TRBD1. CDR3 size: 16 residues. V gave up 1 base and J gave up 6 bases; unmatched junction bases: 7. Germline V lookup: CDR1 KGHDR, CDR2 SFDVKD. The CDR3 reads CATSDLRGGEAGELFF. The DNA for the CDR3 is TGTGCCACCAGTGATTTAAGAGGGGGCGAAGCCGGGGAGCTGTTTTTT.

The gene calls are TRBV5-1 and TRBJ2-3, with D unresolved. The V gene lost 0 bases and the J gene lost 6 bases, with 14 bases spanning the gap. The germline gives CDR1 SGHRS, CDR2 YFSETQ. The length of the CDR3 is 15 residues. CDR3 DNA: TGCGCCAGCAGCTTGGCCGGTCGGACCACGGATACGCAGTATTTT. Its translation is CASSLAGRTTDTQYF.

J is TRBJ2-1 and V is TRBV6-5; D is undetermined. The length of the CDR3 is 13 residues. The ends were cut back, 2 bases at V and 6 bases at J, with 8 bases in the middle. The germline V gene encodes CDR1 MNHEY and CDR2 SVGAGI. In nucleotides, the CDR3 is TGTGCCAGCAGTTACGCAAGGTCCAATGAGCAGTTCTTC. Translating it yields CASSYARSNEQFF.

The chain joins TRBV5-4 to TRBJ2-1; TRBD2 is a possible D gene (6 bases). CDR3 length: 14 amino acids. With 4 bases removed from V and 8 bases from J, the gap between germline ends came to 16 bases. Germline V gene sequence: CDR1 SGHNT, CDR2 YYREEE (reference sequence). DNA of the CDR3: TGTGCCAGCAGCCCTCCCTCCCCTAGCGATGAGCAGTTCTTC. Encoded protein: CASSPPSPSDEQFF.

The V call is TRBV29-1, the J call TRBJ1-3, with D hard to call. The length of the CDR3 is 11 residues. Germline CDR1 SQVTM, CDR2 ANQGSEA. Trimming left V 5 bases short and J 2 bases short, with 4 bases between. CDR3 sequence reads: CSVFTGNTIYF. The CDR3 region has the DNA TGCAGCGTTTTCACTGGAAACACCATATATTTT. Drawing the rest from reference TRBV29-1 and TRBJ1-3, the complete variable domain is SAVISQKPSRDICQRGTSLTIQCQVDSQVTMMFWYRQQPGQSLTLIATANQGSEATYESGFVIDKFPISRPNLTFSTLTVSNMSPEDSSIYLCSVFTGNTIYFGEGSWLTVV.

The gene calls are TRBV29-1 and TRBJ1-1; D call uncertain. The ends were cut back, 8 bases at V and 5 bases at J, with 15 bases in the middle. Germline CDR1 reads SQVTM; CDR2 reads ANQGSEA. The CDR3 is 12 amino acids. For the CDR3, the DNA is TGCAGCTCTGACCGCGGGAGGACTGAAGCTTTCTTT. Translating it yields CSSDRGRTEAFF.

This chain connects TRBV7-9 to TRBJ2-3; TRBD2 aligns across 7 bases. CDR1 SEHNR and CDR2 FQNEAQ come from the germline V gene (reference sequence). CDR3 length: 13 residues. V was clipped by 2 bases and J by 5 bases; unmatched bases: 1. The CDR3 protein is CASSLRTRDTQYF. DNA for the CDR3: TGTGCCAGCAGCTTAAGGACTAGAGATACGCAGTATTTT.

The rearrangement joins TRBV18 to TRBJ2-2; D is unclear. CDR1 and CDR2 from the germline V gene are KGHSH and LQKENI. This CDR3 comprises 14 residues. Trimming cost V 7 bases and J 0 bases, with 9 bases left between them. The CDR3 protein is CASWNSANTGELFF. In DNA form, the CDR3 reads TGTGCCAGCTGGAACAGCGCGAACACCGGGGAGCTGTTTTTT.

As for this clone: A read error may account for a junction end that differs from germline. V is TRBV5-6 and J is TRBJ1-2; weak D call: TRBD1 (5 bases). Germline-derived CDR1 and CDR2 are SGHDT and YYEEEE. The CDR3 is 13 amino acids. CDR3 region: CASRLGPNYGYTF. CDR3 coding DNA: TGTGCCAGCAGATTGGGGCCAAACTATGGCTACACCTTC. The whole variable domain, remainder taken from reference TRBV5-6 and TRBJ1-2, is DAGVTQSPTHLIKTRGQQVTLRCSPKSGHDTVSWYQQALGQGPQFIFQYYEEEERQRGNFPDRFSGHQFPNYSSELNVNALLLGDSALYLCASRLGPNYGYTFGSGTRLTVV.

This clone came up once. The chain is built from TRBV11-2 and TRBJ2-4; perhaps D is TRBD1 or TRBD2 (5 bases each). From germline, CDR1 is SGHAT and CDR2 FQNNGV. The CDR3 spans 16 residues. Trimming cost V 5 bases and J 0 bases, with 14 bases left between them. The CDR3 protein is CASSLAEGRAKNIQYF. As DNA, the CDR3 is TGTGCCAGCAGCCTGGCCGAGGGGCGAGCCAAAAACATTCAGTACTTC.